These T cell receptor beta chains were read from a single sample in a study of Graves' ophthalmopathy and Graves' hyperthyroidism. TCRdb passed the multiplex PCR reads through MiXCR, listing each CDR3 protein once. The sample carries about 220,000 distinct CDR3 sequences, roughly 21% recorded once. Sequenced: peripheral blood. Receptors were obtained from a woman aged 45-60 years with Graves' ophthalmopathy. Both conserved end residues are part of each CDR3. The order of the fields is CDR3 protein, V gene, D gene, J gene. D genes are given only for firm matches.

cdr3_aa: CASSPPGMGDQPQHF
v_call: TRBV18
d_call: NA
j_call: TRBJ1-5

cdr3_aa: CAISESTGVPYEQYF
v_call: TRBV10-3
d_call: NA
j_call: TRBJ2-7

cdr3_aa: CATSRGGMGPTEAFF
v_call: TRBV15
d_call: NA
j_call: TRBJ1-1

cdr3_aa: CASSLGQDLAKNIQYF
v_call: TRBV12-3/TRBV12-4
d_call: TRBD1
j_call: TRBJ2-4

cdr3_aa: CASSRTGTTQNIQYF
v_call: TRBV4-1
d_call: TRBD2
j_call: TRBJ2-4

cdr3_aa: CASSDSGGSTYEQYF
v_call: TRBV6-2/TRBV6-3
d_call: TRBD2
j_call: TRBJ2-7

cdr3_aa: CASSLDSGVNQPQHF
v_call: TRBV11-2
d_call: NA
j_call: TRBJ1-5

cdr3_aa: CASSIPPLDHGYTF
v_call: TRBV19
d_call: NA
j_call: TRBJ1-2

cdr3_aa: CASSRGLAVAETQYF
v_call: TRBV6-1
d_call: TRBD2
j_call: TRBJ2-5

cdr3_aa: CASSPTSYGPETQYF
v_call: TRBV6-1
d_call: NA
j_call: TRBJ2-5

cdr3_aa: CASSPRGYLAKNIQYF
v_call: TRBV13
d_call: NA
j_call: TRBJ2-4

cdr3_aa: CASSWASGRPSNQPQHF
v_call: TRBV6-2/TRBV6-3
d_call: NA
j_call: TRBJ1-5

cdr3_aa: CAAGTEKQYGYTF
v_call: TRBV12-3/TRBV12-4
d_call: TRBD1
j_call: TRBJ1-2

cdr3_aa: CASSPGGRPQHF
v_call: TRBV12-3/TRBV12-4
d_call: NA
j_call: TRBJ1-5

cdr3_aa: CASSFFRRGQGGETQYF
v_call: TRBV5-5
d_call: TRBD1
j_call: TRBJ2-5

cdr3_aa: CAWSLERTYGYTF
v_call: TRBV30
d_call: NA
j_call: TRBJ1-2

cdr3_aa: CSASDQLAGGSIYEQYF
v_call: TRBV20-1
d_call: TRBD2
j_call: TRBJ2-7

cdr3_aa: CASSYSNQGFTEAFF
v_call: TRBV6-5
d_call: NA
j_call: TRBJ1-1

cdr3_aa: CASSLLARYNEQFF
v_call: TRBV11-2
d_call: NA
j_call: TRBJ2-1

cdr3_aa: CSAREGLAVPSYEQYF
v_call: TRBV20-1
d_call: TRBD2
j_call: TRBJ2-7

cdr3_aa: CASSTGAWQPQHF
v_call: TRBV11-2
d_call: NA
j_call: TRBJ1-5

cdr3_aa: CASSFRGLAGGPGIDEQYF
v_call: TRBV5-1
d_call: TRBD2
j_call: TRBJ2-7

cdr3_aa: CASSISWTVLNNYGYTF
v_call: TRBV19
d_call: NA
j_call: TRBJ1-2

cdr3_aa: CSARDIREGPNIQYF
v_call: TRBV20-1
d_call: TRBD2
j_call: TRBJ2-4

cdr3_aa: CASSYSRQTYQRYEQYF
v_call: TRBV6-5
d_call: NA
j_call: TRBJ2-7

cdr3_aa: CASSLNSRTGGDEQYF
v_call: TRBV27
d_call: TRBD1
j_call: TRBJ2-7

cdr3_aa: CASSPWGRERDEQYF
v_call: TRBV7-2
d_call: NA
j_call: TRBJ2-7

cdr3_aa: CASSQVRIRGQPPYGYTF
v_call: TRBV3-1
d_call: TRBD1
j_call: TRBJ1-2

cdr3_aa: CASSPGASTDTQYF
v_call: TRBV11-3
d_call: NA
j_call: TRBJ2-3

cdr3_aa: CASSSGPSGEAFF
v_call: TRBV6-5
d_call: NA
j_call: TRBJ1-1

cdr3_aa: CATSRDRIGTANEQYF
v_call: TRBV15
d_call: NA
j_call: TRBJ2-7

cdr3_aa: CASSLGEGRSGNTIYF
v_call: TRBV12-3/TRBV12-4
d_call: NA
j_call: TRBJ1-3

cdr3_aa: CASSLVSSGTYQETQYF
v_call: TRBV7-9
d_call: TRBD2
j_call: TRBJ2-5

cdr3_aa: CASRRTGGVETQYF
v_call: TRBV6-1
d_call: TRBD1
j_call: TRBJ2-5

cdr3_aa: CASANVKGAQYF
v_call: TRBV6-2/TRBV6-3
d_call: NA
j_call: TRBJ2-5

cdr3_aa: CSVVGLAGGPGEQYF
v_call: TRBV29-1
d_call: TRBD2
j_call: TRBJ2-7

cdr3_aa: CASSPPAQGYEQYF
v_call: TRBV5-1
d_call: NA
j_call: TRBJ2-7

cdr3_aa: CSVGANIQYF
v_call: TRBV29-1
d_call: NA
j_call: TRBJ2-4

cdr3_aa: CASSYNVGGSEQYF
v_call: TRBV6-5
d_call: NA
j_call: TRBJ2-7

cdr3_aa: CASIPGYPIYEQYF
v_call: TRBV6-2/TRBV6-3
d_call: NA
j_call: TRBJ2-7

cdr3_aa: CASSLALSGSGELFF
v_call: TRBV12-3/TRBV12-4
d_call: NA
j_call: TRBJ2-2

cdr3_aa: CASSYSMKFGRVNSNQPQHF
v_call: TRBV6-2/TRBV6-3
d_call: NA
j_call: TRBJ1-5

cdr3_aa: CASRDLNTGELFF
v_call: TRBV27
d_call: NA
j_call: TRBJ2-2

cdr3_aa: CSARDGPGLRAEAFF
v_call: TRBV20-1
d_call: NA
j_call: TRBJ1-1

cdr3_aa: CASSLLAGVGDTQYF
v_call: TRBV7-3
d_call: TRBD2
j_call: TRBJ2-3

cdr3_aa: CASATVGSGELFF
v_call: TRBV5-1
d_call: NA
j_call: TRBJ2-2

cdr3_aa: CASRRLAGVGEQYF
v_call: TRBV27
d_call: TRBD2
j_call: TRBJ2-7

cdr3_aa: CSVERGLGEQYF
v_call: TRBV29-1
d_call: NA
j_call: TRBJ2-7

cdr3_aa: CASSVAGTPAPFHF
v_call: TRBV6-1
d_call: NA
j_call: TRBJ1-6

cdr3_aa: CASSSGLIGNQPQHF
v_call: TRBV27
d_call: NA
j_call: TRBJ1-5

cdr3_aa: CASSRDSAETQYF
v_call: TRBV2
d_call: NA
j_call: TRBJ2-5

cdr3_aa: CSARNQGSLYEQYF
v_call: TRBV20-1
d_call: NA
j_call: TRBJ2-7

cdr3_aa: CASLRVATGRNSPLHF
v_call: TRBV6-1
d_call: NA
j_call: TRBJ1-6

cdr3_aa: CASSQLSSAGELFF
v_call: TRBV6-1
d_call: NA
j_call: TRBJ2-2

cdr3_aa: CASNSYSRARDMNTEAFF
v_call: TRBV12-3/TRBV12-4
d_call: NA
j_call: TRBJ1-1